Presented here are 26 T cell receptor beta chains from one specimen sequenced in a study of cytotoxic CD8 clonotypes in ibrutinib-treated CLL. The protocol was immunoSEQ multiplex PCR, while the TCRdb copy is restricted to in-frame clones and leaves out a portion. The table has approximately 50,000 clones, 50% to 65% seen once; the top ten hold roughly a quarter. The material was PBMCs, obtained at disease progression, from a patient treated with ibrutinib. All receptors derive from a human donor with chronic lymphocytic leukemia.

The CDR3, as DNA: TGTGCCAGCACACAGGGGACAGGCGGATACTACGAGCAGTACTTC. Its protein is CASTQGTGGYYEQYF. The J gene is TRBJ2-7, the V gene TRBV27, with 8 bases that match TRBD1. V was clipped by 7 bases and J by 3 bases; unmatched bases: 11. The germline CDR1 and CDR2 sequences are MNHEY and SMNVEV (reference sequence). This CDR3 is 15 amino acids long.

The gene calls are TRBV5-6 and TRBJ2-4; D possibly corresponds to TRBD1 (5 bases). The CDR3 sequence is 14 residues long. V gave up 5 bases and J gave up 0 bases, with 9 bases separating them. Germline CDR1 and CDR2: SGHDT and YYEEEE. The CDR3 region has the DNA TGTGCCAGCAGTAGGGGTTTAGCCAAAAACATTCAGTACTTC. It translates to CASSRGLAKNIQYF. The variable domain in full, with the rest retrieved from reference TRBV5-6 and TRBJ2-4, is DAGVTQSPTHLIKTRGQQVTLRCSPKSGHDTVSWYQQALGQGPQFIFQYYEEEERQRGNFPDRFSGHQFPNYSSELNVNALLLGDSALYLCASSRGLAKNIQYFGAGTRLSVL.

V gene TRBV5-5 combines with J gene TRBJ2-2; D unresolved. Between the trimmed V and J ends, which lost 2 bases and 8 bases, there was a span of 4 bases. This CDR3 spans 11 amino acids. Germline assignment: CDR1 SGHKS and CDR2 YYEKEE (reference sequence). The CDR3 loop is CASSFAGELFF. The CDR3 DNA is TGTGCCAGCAGCTTTGCTGGGGAGCTGTTTTTT.

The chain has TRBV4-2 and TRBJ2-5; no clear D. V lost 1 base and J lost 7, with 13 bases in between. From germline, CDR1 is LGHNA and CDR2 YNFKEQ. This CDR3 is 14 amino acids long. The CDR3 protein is CASSQADGARTQYF. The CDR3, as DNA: TGTGCCAGCAGCCAAGCCGATGGCGCCAGGACCCAGTACTTC.

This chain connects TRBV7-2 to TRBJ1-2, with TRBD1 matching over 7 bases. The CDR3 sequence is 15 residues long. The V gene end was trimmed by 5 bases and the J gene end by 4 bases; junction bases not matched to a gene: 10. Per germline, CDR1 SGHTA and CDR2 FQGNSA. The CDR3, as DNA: TGTGCCAGCAGCGCACCGACAGGGAAGTCCTATGGCTACACCTTC. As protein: CASSAPTGKSYGYTF.

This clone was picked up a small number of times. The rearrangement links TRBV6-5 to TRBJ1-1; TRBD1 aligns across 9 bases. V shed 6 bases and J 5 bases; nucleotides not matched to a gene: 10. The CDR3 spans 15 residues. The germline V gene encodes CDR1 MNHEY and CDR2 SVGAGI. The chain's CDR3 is CASSADPGTGTEAFF. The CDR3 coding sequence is TGTGCCAGCAGCGCAGACCCCGGGACAGGGACTGAAGCTTTCTTT.

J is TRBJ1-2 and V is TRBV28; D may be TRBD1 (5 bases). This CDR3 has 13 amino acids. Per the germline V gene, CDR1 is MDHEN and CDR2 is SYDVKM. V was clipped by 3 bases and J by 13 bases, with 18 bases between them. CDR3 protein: CASSLSEGLLGTF. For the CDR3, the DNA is TGTGCCAGCAGTTTGTCAGAGGGACTCTTAGGCACCTTC.

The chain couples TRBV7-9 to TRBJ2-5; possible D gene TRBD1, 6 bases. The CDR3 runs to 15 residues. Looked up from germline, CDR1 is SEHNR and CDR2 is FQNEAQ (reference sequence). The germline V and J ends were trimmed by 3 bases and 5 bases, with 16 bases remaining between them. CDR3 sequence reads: CASSFLPGESETQYF. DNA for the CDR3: TGTGCCAGCAGCTTTTTACCAGGGGAGAGCGAGACCCAGTACTTC. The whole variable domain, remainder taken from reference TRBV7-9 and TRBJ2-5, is DTGVSQNPRHKITKRGQNVTFRCDPISEHNRLYWYRQTLGQGPEFLTYFQNEAQLEKSRLLSDRFSAERPKGSFSTLEIQRTEQGDSAMYLCASSFLPGESETQYFGPGTRLLVL.

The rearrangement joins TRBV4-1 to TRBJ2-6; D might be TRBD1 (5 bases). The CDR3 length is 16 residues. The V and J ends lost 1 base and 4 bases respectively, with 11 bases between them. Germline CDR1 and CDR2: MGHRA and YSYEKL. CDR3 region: CASSQADSAGANVLTF. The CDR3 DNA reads TGCGCCAGCAGCCAAGCCGACAGCGCCGGGGCCAACGTCCTGACTTTC.

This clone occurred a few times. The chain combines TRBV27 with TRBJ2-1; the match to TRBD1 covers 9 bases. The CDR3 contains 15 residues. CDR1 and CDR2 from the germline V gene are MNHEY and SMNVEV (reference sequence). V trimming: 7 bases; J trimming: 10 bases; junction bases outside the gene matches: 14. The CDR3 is CASTDGDRVAVEQFF. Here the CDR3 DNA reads TGTGCCAGCACGGATGGGGACAGGGTTGCCGTCGAGCAGTTCTTC.

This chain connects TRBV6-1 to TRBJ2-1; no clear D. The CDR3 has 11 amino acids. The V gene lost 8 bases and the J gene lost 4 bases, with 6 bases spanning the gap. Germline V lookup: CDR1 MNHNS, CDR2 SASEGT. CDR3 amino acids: CASEQYNEQFF. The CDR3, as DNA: TGTGCCAGCGAACAGTACAATGAGCAGTTCTTC.

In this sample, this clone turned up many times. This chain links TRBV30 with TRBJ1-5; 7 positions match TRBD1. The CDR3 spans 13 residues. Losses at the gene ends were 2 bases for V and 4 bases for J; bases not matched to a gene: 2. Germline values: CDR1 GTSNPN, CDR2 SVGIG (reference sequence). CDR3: CAWSPGGNQPQHF. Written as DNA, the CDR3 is TGTGCCTGGAGTCCAGGGGGTAATCAGCCCCAGCATTTT.

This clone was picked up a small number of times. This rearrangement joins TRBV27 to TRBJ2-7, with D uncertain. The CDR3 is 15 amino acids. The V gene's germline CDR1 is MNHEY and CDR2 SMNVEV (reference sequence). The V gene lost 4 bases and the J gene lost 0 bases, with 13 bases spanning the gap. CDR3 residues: CASSYLVQGSYEQYF. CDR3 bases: TGTGCCAGCAGTTACCTAGTGCAAGGCTCCTACGAGCAGTACTTC.

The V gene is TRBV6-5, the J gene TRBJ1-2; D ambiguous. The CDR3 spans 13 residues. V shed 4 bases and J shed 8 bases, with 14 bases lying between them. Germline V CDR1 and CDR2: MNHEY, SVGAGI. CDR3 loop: CASSSPSTGGYTF. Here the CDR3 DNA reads TGTGCCAGCAGTTCTCCGAGTACGGGGGGCTACACCTTC.

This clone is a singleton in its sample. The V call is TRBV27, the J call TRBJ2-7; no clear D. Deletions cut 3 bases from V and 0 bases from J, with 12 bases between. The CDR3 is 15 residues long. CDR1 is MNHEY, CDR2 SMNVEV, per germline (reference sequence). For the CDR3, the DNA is TGTGCCAGCAGTTTCGTGACGGCGAGCTCCTACGAGCAGTACTTC. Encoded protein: CASSFVTASSYEQYF.

CDR3 nucleotide sequence: TGCGCCAGCAGTACCGGGACTAGCGGGAGATTACGGTACGAGCAGTACTTC. It translates to CASSTGTSGRLRYEQYF. This chain links TRBV5-1 with TRBJ2-7; 14 positions match TRBD2. CDR3 size: 17 residues. Germline assignment: CDR1 SGHRS and CDR2 YFSETQ. The trim removed 5 bases at V and 4 bases at J, leaving 11 bases unmatched.

The CDR3 nucleotides read TGTGCCAGTCGAAGGGAGCCCTATGGCTACACCTTC. Protein: CASRREPYGYTF. The chain is built from TRBV19 and TRBJ1-2; D is ambiguous. Germline assignment: CDR1 LNHDA and CDR2 SQIVND (reference sequence). The CDR3 contains 12 residues. The germline V and J ends were trimmed by 8 bases and 4 bases, with 11 bases remaining between them.

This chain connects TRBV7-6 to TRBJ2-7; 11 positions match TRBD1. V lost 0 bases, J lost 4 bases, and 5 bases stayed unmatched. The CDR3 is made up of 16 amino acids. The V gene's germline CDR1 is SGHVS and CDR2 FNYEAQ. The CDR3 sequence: CASSLATGQGVYEQYF. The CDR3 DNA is TGTGCCAGCAGCTTAGCTACGGGACAGGGGGTATACGAGCAGTACTTC.

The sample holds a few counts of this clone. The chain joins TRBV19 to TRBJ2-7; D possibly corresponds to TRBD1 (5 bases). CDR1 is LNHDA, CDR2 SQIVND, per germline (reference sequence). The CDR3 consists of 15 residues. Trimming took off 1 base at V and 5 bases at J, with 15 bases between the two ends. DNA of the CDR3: TGTGCCAGTAGTATAGGGCCGGGTCGCAGGGACGAGCAGTACTTC. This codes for CASSIGPGRRDEQYF.

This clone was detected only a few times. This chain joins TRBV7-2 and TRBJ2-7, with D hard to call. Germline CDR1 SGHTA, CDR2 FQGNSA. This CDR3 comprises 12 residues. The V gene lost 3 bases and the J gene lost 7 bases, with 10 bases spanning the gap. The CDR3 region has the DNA TGTGCCAGCAGCTTCCCAAGTGGAGAGCAGTACTTC. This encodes CASSFPSGEQYF.

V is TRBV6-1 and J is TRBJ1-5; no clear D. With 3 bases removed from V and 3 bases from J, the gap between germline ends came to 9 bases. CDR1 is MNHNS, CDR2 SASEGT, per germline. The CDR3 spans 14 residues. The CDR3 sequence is CASSDRYPNQPQHF. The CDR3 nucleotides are TGTGCCAGCAGTGACCGTTACCCCAATCAGCCCCAGCATTTT.

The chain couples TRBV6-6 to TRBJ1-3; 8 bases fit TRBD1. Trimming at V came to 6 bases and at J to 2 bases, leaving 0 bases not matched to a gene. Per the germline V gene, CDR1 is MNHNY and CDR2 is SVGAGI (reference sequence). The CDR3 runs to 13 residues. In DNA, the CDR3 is TGTGCCAGCAGGGACAGGGCTGGAAACACCATATATTTT. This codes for CASRDRAGNTIYF.

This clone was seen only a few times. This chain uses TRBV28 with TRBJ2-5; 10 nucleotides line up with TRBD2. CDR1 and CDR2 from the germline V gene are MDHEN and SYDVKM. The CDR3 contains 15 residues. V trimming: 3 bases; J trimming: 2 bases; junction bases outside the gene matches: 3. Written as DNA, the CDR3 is TGTGCCAGCAGTTTGGAGACTAGCGGGCAAGAGACCCAGTACTTC. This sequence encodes CASSLETSGQETQYF.

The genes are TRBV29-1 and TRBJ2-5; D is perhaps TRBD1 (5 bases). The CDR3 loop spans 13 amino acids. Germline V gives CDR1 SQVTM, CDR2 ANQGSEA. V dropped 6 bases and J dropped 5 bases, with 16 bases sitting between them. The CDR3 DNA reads TGCAGCGTCCCAAAAGGGGTACAGGAGACCCAGTACTTC. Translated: CSVPKGVQETQYF.

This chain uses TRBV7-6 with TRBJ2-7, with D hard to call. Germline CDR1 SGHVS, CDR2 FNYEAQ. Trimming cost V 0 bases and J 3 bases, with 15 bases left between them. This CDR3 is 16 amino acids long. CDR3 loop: CASSLAPAATNYEQYF. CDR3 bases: TGTGCCAGCAGCTTAGCGCCGGCGGCAACGAACTACGAGCAGTACTTC.

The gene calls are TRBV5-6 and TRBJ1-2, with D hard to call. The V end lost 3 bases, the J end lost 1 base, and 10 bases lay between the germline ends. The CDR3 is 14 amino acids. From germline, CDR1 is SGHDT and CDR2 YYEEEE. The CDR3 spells CASSSLRVNYGYTF. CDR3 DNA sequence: TGTGCCAGCAGCTCTCTTCGCGTTAACTATGGCTACACCTTC.